Reported below is one T cell receptor (beta chain). The antigen remains undetermined. The sample belongs to a study of shared clonotypes between healthy human individuals. The study's findings and limits: Few donors restricted represented genetic and exposure-history diversity.

V lost 5 bases, J lost 5 bases, and 2 bases stayed unmatched. This CDR3 is 12 amino acids long. Germline lookup yields CDR1 SNHLY and CDR2 FYNNEI. Data came from immunoSEQ multiplex PCR; TCRdb stores just in-frame clones and leaves some out. The data contain around 980,000 clones, 75% to 85% of them singletons. All donors were healthy HIV-negative adults lacking recent acute infections or vaccinations. There were only Caucasian adults among the donors, and all lived in Nashville, Tennessee. The sequenced material came from memory CD4+ T cells from PBMCs. Subset given: CD45RA-negative fraction. This TCR derives from a man aged 18 to 30 in good health. Some clones in this sample may be carry-over from other donors' samples. The chain links TRBV2 to TRBJ2-7; 8 nucleotides agree with TRBD2. In DNA, the CDR3 is TGTGCCAGCAGTCGGGAGGGGCACGAGCAGTACTTC. Translation: CASSREGHEQYF.